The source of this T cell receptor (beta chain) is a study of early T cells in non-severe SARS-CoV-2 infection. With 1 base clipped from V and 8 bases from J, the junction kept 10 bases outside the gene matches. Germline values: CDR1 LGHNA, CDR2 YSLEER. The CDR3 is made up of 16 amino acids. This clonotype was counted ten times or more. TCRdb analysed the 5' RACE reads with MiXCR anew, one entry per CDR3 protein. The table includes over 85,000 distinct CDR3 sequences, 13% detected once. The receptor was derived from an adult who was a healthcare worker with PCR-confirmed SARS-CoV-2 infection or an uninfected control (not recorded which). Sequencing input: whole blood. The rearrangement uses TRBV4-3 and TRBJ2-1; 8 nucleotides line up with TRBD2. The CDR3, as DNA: TGCGCCAGCAGCCAAGCCGGGACTAGTAGAAGCGATGAGCAGTTCTTC. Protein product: CASSQAGTSRSDEQFF.